The sequence of this T cell receptor beta chain was determined in a study of blood T cell repertoires in COVID-19. There are 14 residues in the CDR3. V trimming: 3 bases; J trimming: 5 bases; junction bases outside the gene matches: 7. Germline V lookup: CDR1 SQVTM, CDR2 ANQGSEA. Sequenced by immunoSEQ multiplex PCR; TCRdb stores in-frame clones only, minus some. The sample has approximately 200,000 clones; about 88% are singletons. The age range of participants was about 18 to 90 years, with residence in about 25 US areas. This receptor was obtained from a woman in her thirties who had been exposed to COVID-19. The sequenced sample was PBMCs or T cells enriched from blood (not recorded which). The V gene is TRBV29-1, the J gene TRBJ1-2; 9 bases align to TRBD1. Here the CDR3 reads CSVDGAGTGYGYTF. CDR3 nucleotide sequence: TGCAGCGTTGATGGAGCCGGGACAGGGTATGGCTACACCTTC.